A selection of T cell receptor beta chains follows, all from one sample in a study of T-cell reconstitution after alpha-beta-depleted transplantation in children. TCRdb re-derived calls from the PCR reads in MiXCR, one entry per CDR3 protein. Among about 240,000 distinct CDR3 sequences, around 12% were seen once, and the ten largest hold approximately 2.4%. The material sequenced was PBMCs from the stem cell graft donor, taken from the stem cell graft. Receptor source: a human donor who donated a stem cell graft to a child with acute lymphoblastic leukemia. CDR3s include the opening cysteine and the closing phenylalanine or tryptophan.

>TRBV5-1|TRBJ2-2
CASRDRDTGELFF
>TRBV19|TRBJ2-6
CASRISFSGANVLTF
>TRBV20-1|TRBJ1-4
CSARGDTWDEKLFF
>TRBV12-3/TRBV12-4|TRBJ1-2
CASTETGFHGYTF
>TRBV30|TRBJ1-2
CACSNRADYGYTF
>TRBV7-2|TRBJ1-4
CASSLDRGRVEKLFF
>TRBV7-6|TRBJ2-7
CASSLELAASYEQYF
>TRBV27|TRBJ1-2
CATSYGSGYTF
>TRBV7-6|TRBJ2-7
CASSSIAGGGYEQYF
>TRBV28|TRBJ2-5
CASSLVREETQYF
>TRBV12-3/TRBV12-4|TRBJ2-3
CASSLGGDTQYF
>TRBV12-3/TRBV12-4|TRBJ2-3
CASSYSGGASDTQYF
>TRBV7-9|TRBJ2-5
CASSTRSGYRGFVETQYF
>TRBV2|TRBJ2-7
CASSERQGATYEQYF
>TRBV20-1|TRBJ2-7
CSARWRQGGYEQYF
>TRBV15|TRBJ2-7
CATSRGSRSYEQYF
>TRBV7-2|TRBJ1-1
CASSLEAATEAFF
>TRBV6-1|TRBJ2-7
CASTPLYERDNRGPEQYF
>TRBV4-2|TRBJ2-1
CASSQEGAELYNEQFF
>TRBV6-1|TRBJ2-2
CASSEGALTGELFF
>TRBV12-3/TRBV12-4|TRBJ2-2
CASKSSGTASGELFF
>TRBV5-6|TRBJ1-5
CASSFTGNQPQHF
>TRBV28|TRBJ2-5
CASSLPRTGGALETQYF
>TRBV30|TRBJ2-1
CAWDFTGAGYNEQFF
>TRBV30|TRBJ1-5
CAWSKDRGLFGNQPQHF
>TRBV6-6|TRBJ1-1
CASRRLNTEAFF
>TRBV6-1|TRBJ2-5
CASSESFRGQETQYF
>TRBV7-9|TRBJ2-7
CASSWGGPSTSYEQYF
>TRBV3-1|TRBJ2-1
CASSQGALGWREGEQFF
>TRBV5-1|TRBJ2-5
CASSLYGSGGETQYF
>TRBV7-9|TRBJ2-7
CASSPQGGYEQYF
>TRBV9|TRBJ2-5
CASSVASGARETQYF
>TRBV7-2|TRBJ2-2
CASSLAGGDTGELFF
>TRBV4-3|TRBJ1-3
CASSQDGGSGNTIYF
>TRBV5-1|TRBJ1-1
CASSLEEGYEAFF
>TRBV9|TRBJ2-6
CASSAQSSGANVLTF
>TRBV28|TRBJ2-7
CASSLIGNDEQYF
>TRBV6-5|TRBJ2-1
CASSYSIFTQGNEQFF
>TRBV7-2|TRBJ2-3
CASSPGLHTDTQYF
>TRBV28|TRBJ2-4
CASSRDSVLAKNIQYF